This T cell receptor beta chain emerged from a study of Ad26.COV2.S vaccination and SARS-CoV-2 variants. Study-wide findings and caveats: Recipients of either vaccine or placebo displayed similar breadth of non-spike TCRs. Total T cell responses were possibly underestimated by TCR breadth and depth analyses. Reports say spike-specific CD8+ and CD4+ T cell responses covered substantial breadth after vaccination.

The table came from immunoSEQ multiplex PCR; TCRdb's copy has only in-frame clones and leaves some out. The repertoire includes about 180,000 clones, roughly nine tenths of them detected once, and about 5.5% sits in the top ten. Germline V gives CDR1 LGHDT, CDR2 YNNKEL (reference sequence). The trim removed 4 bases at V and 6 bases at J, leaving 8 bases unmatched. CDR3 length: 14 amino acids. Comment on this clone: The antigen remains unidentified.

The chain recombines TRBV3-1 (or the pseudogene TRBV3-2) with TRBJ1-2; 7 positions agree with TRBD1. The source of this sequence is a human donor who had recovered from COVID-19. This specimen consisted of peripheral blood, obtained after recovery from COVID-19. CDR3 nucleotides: TGTGCCAGCAGCCGCGGGAGGGGGCGAAATGGCTACACCTTC. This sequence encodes CASSRGRGRNGYTF.